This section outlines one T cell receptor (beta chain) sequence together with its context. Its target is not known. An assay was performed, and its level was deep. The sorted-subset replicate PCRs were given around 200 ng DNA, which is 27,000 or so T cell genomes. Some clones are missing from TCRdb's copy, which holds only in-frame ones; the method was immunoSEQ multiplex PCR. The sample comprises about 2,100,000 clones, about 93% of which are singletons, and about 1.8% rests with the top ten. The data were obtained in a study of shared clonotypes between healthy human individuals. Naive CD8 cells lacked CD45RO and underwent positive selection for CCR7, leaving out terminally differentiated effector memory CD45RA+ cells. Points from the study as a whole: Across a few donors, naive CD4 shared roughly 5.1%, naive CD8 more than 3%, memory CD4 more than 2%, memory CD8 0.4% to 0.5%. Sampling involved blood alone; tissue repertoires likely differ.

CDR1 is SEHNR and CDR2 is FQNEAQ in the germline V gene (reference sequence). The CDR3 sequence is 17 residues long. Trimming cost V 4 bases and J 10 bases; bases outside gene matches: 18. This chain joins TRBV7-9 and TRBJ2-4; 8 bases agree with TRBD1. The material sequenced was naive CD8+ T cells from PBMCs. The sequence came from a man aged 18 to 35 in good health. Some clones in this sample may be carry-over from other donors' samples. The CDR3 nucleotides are TGTGCCAGCAGCTCCCAGACCGGGACAGGATTTGGGCCGATTCAGTACTTC. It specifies CASSSQTGTGFGPIQYF.